Each of the 24 T cell receptor beta chains below was sequenced from the same sample in a study of T cells expressing NK-cell markers. For each CDR3 protein, TCRdb gives one entry from its re-call of the 5' RACE reads, without DNA. This specimen shows about 550,000 distinct CDR3 sequences; the ten leading clones hold around 4%. Sequencing used blood T cells: a sorted CD56 or NKG2C T cell subset, CD4+ or CD8+ T cells, or bulk PBMC T cells (not recorded which). These receptors were obtained from a man between 18 and 35 years old in good health.

The genes are TRBV12-3 or TRBV12-4 and TRBJ1-2; without DNA, the TCRdb call of TRBD1 cannot be checked. CDR3 size: 15 residues. The CDR3 spells CASSLTGFSNYGYTF.

V gene TRBV7-9 combines with J gene TRBJ1-5; checking the TCRdb D call of TRBD1 is not possible without DNA. From germline, CDR1 is SEHNR and CDR2 FQNEAQ (reference sequence). The CDR3 covers 14 residues. CDR3 protein: CASSSTQGDQPQHF. Complete variable domain (other parts from reference TRBV7-9 and TRBJ1-5): DTGVSQNPRHKITKRGQNVTFRCDPISEHNRLYWYRQTLGQGPEFLTYFQNEAQLEKSRLLSDRFSAERPKGSFSTLEIQRTEQGDSAMYLCASSSTQGDQPQHFGDGTRLSIL.

This chain links TRBV24-1 with TRBJ1-5; TCRdb gives TRBD1 as the D gene, but with no DNA this cannot be confirmed. This CDR3 contains 13 residues. Per the germline V gene, CDR1 is KGHDR and CDR2 is SFDVKD. The CDR3 loop reads CATSVRGNQPQHF.

This chain joins TRBV4-3 and TRBJ1-1; TCRdb proposes TRBD1, but this gene call is untestable without DNA. There are 18 residues in the CDR3. CDR1 LGHNA and CDR2 YSLEER come from the germline V gene. The CDR3 loop is CASSQTLQGAVGNTEAFF.

This sequence joins TRBV29-1 and TRBJ2-5; TCRdb selects TRBD1, and the lack of DNA leaves this call unchecked. Looked up from germline, CDR1 is SQVTM and CDR2 is ANQGSEA. The CDR3 contains 13 residues. The chain's CDR3 is CSVAQVGGETQYF. The whole variable domain, filled in from reference TRBV29-1 and TRBJ2-5, reads SAVISQKPSRDICQRGTSLTIQCQVDSQVTMMFWYRQQPGQSLTLIATANQGSEATYESGFVIDKFPISRPNLTFSTLTVSNMSPEDSSIYLCSVAQVGGETQYFGPGTRLLVL.

The chain employs TRBV11-2 and TRBJ2-2; TCRdb calls TRBD2, which cannot be checked without DNA. The CDR3 is made up of 15 amino acids. The germline CDR1 and CDR2 sequences are SGHAT and FQNNGV. CDR3 amino acids: CASSPDYSHTGELFF.

The chain employs TRBV15 and TRBJ2-1; TCRdb's D gene call, TRBD2, goes unchecked for lack of DNA. The V gene's germline CDR1 is LNHNV and CDR2 YYDKDF (reference sequence). The length of the CDR3 is 15 residues. The CDR3: CATSRDRTSLGHQFF.

The rearrangement uses TRBV7-6 and TRBJ2-7; TCRdb's assignment of TRBD2 cannot be checked, as there is no DNA. Germline loops: CDR1 SGHVS, CDR2 FNYEAQ. There are 15 residues in the CDR3. The CDR3 is CASSYQQREGYEQYF.

The V gene is TRBV12-3 or TRBV12-4, the J gene TRBJ2-1; lacking DNA, the TRBD1 call made by TCRdb goes unchecked. The CDR3 consists of 16 residues. The CDR3 here is CASSLARQGIDNEQFF.

The V gene is TRBV6-1, the J gene TRBJ1-6; the D gene TCRdb calls, TRBD1, cannot be checked with no DNA. The CDR3 length is 14 residues. CDR1 and CDR2 from the germline V gene are MNHNS and SASEGT. CDR3 amino acids: CASKEGAYNSPLHF.

V gene TRBV6-4 combines with J gene TRBJ2-1; there is no DNA to check the TCRdb D call of TRBD2. There are 14 residues in the CDR3. CDR1 and CDR2 (germline): MRHNA, SNTAGT. The CDR3 is CASSDFGTSYEQFF.

This chain joins TRBV4-3 and TRBJ2-1; the D call from TCRdb, TRBD2, cannot be confirmed without DNA. Germline V gives CDR1 LGHNA, CDR2 YSLEER. This CDR3 is built from 16 residues. The CDR3 loop reads CASSQVELAGSSEQFF.

The V gene is TRBV6-4, the J gene TRBJ2-1; TCRdb indicates TRBD1, and absent DNA this call remains unverified. CDR1 and CDR2 (germline): MRHNA, SNTAGT. The CDR3 totals 17 residues. CDR3 residues: CASKTRAPSIIYNEQFF.

The V gene is TRBV20-1, the J gene TRBJ1-2; TCRdb reports TRBD1, a call that lacks DNA to check it against. The CDR3 loop spans 14 amino acids. CDR1 DFQATT and CDR2 SNEGSKA come from the germline V gene (reference sequence). The CDR3 sequence is CSARERTGGYGYTF.

The V gene is TRBV20-1, the J gene TRBJ2-4; the D call from TCRdb, TRBD2, cannot be confirmed without DNA. Germline-derived CDR1 and CDR2 are DFQATT and SNEGSKA (reference sequence). The CDR3 length is 11 residues. The chain's CDR3 is CSARQRDIQYF.

The chain recombines TRBV5-4 with TRBJ1-2. This CDR3 region has 12 residues. Germline V gene lookup returns CDR1 SGHNT and CDR2 YYREEE (reference sequence). The CDR3 sequence is CASSLEDNGYTF.

The genes are TRBV7-3 and TRBJ2-7. There are 16 residues in the CDR3. Germline CDR1 SGHTA, CDR2 FQGTGA. CDR3: CASSLRSVSGVYEQYF.

CDR3 amino acids: CASSARLARTDTQYF. The chain has TRBV9 and TRBJ2-3; checking the TCRdb D call of TRBD2 is not possible without DNA. Germline V CDR1 and CDR2: SGDLS, YYNGEE. The CDR3 sequence is 15 residues long.

The gene calls are TRBV20-1 and TRBJ2-5. Germline assignment: CDR1 DFQATT and CDR2 SNEGSKA (reference sequence). The CDR3 contains 14 residues. This CDR3 reads CSARDWAYQETQYF.

The V gene is TRBV5-1, the J gene TRBJ1-1; the TCRdb call, TRBD1, lacks DNA for checking. The CDR3 runs 14 residues. Germline assignment: CDR1 SGHRS and CDR2 YFSETQ. The CDR3 sequence is CASSALEGSGPAFF.

The chain couples TRBV5-1 to TRBJ1-4. This CDR3 has 11 residues. Germline CDR1 is SGHRS and CDR2 is YFSETQ. CDR3 protein: CASWGLEKLFF.

The gene calls are TRBV6-1 and TRBJ1-6. This CDR3 spans 14 amino acids. Germline CDR1 and CDR2: MNHNS and SASEGT. This CDR3 reads CASGRTQENSPLHF.

V and J are TRBV20-1 and TRBJ2-1; TCRdb's D gene call, TRBD2, goes unchecked for lack of DNA. The germline V gene has CDR1 DFQATT and CDR2 SNEGSKA (reference sequence). CDR3 length: 15 residues. The CDR3 is CSARQGTSVYNEQFF.

The J gene is TRBJ2-3, the V gene TRBV15; there is no DNA to check the TCRdb D call of TRBD2. Looked up from germline, CDR1 is LNHNV and CDR2 is YYDKDF (reference sequence). The CDR3 runs 17 residues. The CDR3: CATSREVGTSRSHTQYF.